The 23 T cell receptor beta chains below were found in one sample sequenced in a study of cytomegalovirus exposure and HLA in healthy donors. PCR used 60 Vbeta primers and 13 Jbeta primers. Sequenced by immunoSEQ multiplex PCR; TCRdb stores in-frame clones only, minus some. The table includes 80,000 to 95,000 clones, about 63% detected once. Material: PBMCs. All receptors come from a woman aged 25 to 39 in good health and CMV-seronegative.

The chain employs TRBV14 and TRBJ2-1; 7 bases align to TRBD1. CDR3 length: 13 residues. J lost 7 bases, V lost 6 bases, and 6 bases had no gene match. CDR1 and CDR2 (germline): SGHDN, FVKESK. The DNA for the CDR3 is TGTGCCAGCAGAAGACAGGGTCGGAATGAGCAGTTCTTC. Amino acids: CASRRQGRNEQFF.

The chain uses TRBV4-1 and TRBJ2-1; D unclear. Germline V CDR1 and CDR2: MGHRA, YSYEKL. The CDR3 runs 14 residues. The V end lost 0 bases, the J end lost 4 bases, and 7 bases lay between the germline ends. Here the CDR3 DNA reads TGCGCCAGCAGCCAAGAGGCGGCATACAATGAGCAGTTCTTC. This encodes CASSQEAAYNEQFF.

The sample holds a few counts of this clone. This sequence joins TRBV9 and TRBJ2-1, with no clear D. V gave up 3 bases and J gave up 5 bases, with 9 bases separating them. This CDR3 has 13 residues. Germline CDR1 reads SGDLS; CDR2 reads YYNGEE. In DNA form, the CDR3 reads TGTGCCAGCAGCGCCCCTCTAAACAATGAGCAGTTCTTC. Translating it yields CASSAPLNNEQFF.

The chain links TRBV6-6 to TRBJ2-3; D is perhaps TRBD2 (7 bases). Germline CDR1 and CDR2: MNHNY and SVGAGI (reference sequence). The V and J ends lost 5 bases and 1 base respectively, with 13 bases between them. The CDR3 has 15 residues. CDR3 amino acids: CASSPRGAGTDTQYF. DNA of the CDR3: TGTGCCAGCAGTCCTCGGGGGGCCGGCACAGATACGCAGTATTTT.

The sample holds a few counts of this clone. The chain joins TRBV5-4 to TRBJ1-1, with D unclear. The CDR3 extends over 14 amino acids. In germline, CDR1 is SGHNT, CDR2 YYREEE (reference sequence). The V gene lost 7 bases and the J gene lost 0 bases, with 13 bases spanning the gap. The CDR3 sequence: CASPAGGMNTEAFF. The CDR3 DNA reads TGTGCCAGCCCTGCGGGTGGTATGAACACTGAAGCTTTCTTT. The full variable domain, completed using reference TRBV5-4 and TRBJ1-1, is ETGVTQSPTHLIKTRGQQVTLRCSSQSGHNTVSWYQQALGQGPQFIFQYYREEENGRGNFPPRFSGLQFPNYSSELNVNALELDDSALYLCASPAGGMNTEAFFGQGTRLTVV.

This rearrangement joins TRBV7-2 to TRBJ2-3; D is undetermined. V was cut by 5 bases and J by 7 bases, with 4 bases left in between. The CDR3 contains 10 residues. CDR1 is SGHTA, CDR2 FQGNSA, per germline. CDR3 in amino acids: CASSRNTQYF. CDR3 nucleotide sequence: TGTGCCAGCAGCCGTAATACGCAGTATTTT.

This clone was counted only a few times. The CDR3 reads CASSLRGQAHTEAFF. The CDR3 DNA is TGTGCCAGCAGCTTAAGAGGGCAGGCCCACACTGAAGCTTTCTTT. The chain carries TRBV11-2 and TRBJ1-1; D not certain. There are 15 residues in the CDR3. Trimming shortened V by 2 bases and J by 3 bases, and 13 bases separated the two germline ends. In germline, CDR1 is SGHAT, CDR2 FQNNGV.

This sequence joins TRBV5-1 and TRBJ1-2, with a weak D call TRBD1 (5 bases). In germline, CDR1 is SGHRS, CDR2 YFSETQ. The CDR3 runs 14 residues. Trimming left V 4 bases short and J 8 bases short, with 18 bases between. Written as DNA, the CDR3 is TGCGCCAGCAGCCTAGGAGGGGAATCCGGGGGCTACACCTTC. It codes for CASSLGGESGGYTF.

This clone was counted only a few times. In nucleotides, the CDR3 is TGTGCCATCAGCCGTCAGGGGGCGCCCACCGGGGAGCTGTTTTTT. This sequence encodes CAISRQGAPTGELFF. The chain combines TRBV10-3 with TRBJ2-2; 8 nucleotides align to TRBD1. The length of the CDR3 is 15 residues. The J segment lost 4 bases and the V segment lost 6 bases, leaving 7 bases of the junction unmatched. In germline, CDR1 is ENHRY, CDR2 SYGVKD.

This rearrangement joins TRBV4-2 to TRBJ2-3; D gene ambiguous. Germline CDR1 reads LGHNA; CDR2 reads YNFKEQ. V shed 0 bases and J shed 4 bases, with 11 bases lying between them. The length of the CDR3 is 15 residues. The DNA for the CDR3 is TGTGCCAGCAGCCAAGATCGATTAGCCTCAGATACGCAGTATTTT. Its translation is CASSQDRLASDTQYF.

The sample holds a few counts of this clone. DNA for the CDR3: TGTGCCAGCAGCTTGCGGAGAAACATTCAGTACTTC. Its translation is CASSLRRNIQYF. V and J are TRBV5-6 and TRBJ2-4; no reliable D call. In germline, CDR1 is SGHDT, CDR2 YYEEEE. V lost 1 base and J 6 bases, leaving 5 bases between the germline ends. The CDR3 sequence is 12 residues long.

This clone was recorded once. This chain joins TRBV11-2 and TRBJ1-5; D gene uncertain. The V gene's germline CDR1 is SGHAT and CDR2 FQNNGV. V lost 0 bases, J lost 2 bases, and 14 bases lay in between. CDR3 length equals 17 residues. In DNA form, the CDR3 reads TGTGCCAGCAGCTTAGATTCAGGTATCGGGGGCAATCAGCCCCAGCATTTT. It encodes CASSLDSGIGGNQPQHF.

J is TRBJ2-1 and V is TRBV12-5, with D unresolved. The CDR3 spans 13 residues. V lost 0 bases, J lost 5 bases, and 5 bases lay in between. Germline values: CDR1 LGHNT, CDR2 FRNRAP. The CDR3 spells CASGLVSDNEQFF. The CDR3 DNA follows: TGTGCTAGTGGTTTGGTTTCGGACAATGAGCAGTTCTTC.

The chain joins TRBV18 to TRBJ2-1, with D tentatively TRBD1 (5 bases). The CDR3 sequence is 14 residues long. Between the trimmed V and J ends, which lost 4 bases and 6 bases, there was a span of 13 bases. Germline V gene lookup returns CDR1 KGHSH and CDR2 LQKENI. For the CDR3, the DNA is TGTGCCAGCTCACAGGGTAGAGACAGCAATGAGCAGTTCTTC. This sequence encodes CASSQGRDSNEQFF.

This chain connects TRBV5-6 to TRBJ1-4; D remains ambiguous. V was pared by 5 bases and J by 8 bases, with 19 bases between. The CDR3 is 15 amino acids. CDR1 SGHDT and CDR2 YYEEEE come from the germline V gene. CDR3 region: CASRRSGVTREKLFF. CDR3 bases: TGTGCCAGCAGGCGTTCGGGAGTAACACGGGAAAAACTGTTTTTT.

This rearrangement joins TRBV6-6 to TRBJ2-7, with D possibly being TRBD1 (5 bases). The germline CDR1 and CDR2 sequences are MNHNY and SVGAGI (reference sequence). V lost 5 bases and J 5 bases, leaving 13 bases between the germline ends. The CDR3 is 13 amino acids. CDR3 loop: CASSGYTGDEQYF. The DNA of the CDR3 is TGTGCCAGCAGTGGTTATACAGGAGACGAGCAGTACTTC.

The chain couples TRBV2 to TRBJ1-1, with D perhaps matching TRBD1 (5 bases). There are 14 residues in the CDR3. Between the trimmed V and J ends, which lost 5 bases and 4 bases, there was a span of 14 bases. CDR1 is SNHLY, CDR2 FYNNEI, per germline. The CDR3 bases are TGTGCCAGCAGTAGGTACGGGGGGGGCACTGAAGCTTTCTTT. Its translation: CASSRYGGGTEAFF.

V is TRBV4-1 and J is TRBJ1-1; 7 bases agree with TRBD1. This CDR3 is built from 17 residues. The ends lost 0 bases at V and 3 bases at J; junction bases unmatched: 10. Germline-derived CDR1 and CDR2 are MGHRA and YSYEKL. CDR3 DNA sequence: TGCGCCAGCAGCCAAGATCGTTGGGGAACAGGGGACACTGAAGCTTTCTTT. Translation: CASSQDRWGTGDTEAFF.

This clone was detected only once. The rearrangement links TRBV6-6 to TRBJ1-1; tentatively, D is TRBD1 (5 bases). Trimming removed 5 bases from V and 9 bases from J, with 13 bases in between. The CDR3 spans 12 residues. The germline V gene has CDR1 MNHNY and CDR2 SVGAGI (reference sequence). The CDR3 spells CASSPAGPKAFF. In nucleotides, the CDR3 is TGTGCCAGCAGTCCAGCGGGGCCCAAAGCTTTCTTT.

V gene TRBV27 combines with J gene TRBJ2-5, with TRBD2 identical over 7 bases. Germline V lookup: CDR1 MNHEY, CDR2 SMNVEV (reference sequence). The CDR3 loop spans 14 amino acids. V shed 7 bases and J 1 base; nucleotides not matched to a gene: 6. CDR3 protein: CASTKRGVQETQYF. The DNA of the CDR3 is TGTGCCAGCACCAAGCGGGGCGTCCAAGAGACCCAGTACTTC.

The CDR3 DNA is TGTGCCAGCTCACCTTGGCAGGCTAGCACAGATACGCAGTATTTT. Amino acid sequence: CASSPWQASTDTQYF. V gene TRBV18 combines with J gene TRBJ2-3, with D hard to call. CDR3 size: 15 residues. CDR1 KGHSH and CDR2 LQKENI come from the germline V gene. V was shortened by 3 bases and J by 0 bases, with 10 bases between the two germline ends.

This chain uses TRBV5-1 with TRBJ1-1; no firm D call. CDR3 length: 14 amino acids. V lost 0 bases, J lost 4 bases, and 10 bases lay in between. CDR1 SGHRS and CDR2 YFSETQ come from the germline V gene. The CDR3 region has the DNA TGCGCCAGCAGCTTGGGCGGGTGGGGCACTGAAGCTTTCTTT. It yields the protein CASSLGGWGTEAFF.

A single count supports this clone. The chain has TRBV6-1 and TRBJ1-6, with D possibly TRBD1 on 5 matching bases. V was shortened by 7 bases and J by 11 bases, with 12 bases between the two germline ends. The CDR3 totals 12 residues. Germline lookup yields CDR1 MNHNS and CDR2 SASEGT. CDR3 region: CASKGRKAPLHF. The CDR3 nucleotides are TGTGCCAGCAAGGGGAGGAAGGCACCCCTCCACTTT.